The 28 T cell receptor beta chains below were found in one sample sequenced in a study of chemoradiotherapy in HPV16-positive cancers. Repertoires were generated with immunoSEQ multiplex PCR, while TCRdb's copy carries only in-frame clones and drops some. Of several thousand clones in the sample, 78% were seen once. This material was acquired from a patient who underwent chemoradiotherapy. These receptors were obtained from a human donor with HPV-associated anogenital cancer.

The V gene is TRBV13, the J gene TRBJ1-1; D perhaps matches TRBD1 (5 bases). The germline CDR1 and CDR2 sequences are PRHDT and FYEKMQ (reference sequence). The V end was cut by 2 bases, the J end by 3 bases, with 16 bases between. This CDR3 region has 16 residues. The CDR3 spells CASSLFKPGGDTEAFF. The CDR3 nucleotides read TGTGCCAGCAGCTTATTTAAACCCGGGGGAGACACTGAAGCTTTCTTT.

The V and J genes are TRBV5-1 and TRBJ1-5; possible D gene TRBD1, 5 bases. This CDR3 contains 14 residues. Per germline, CDR1 SGHRS and CDR2 YFSETQ. The ends were cut back, 0 bases at V and 6 bases at J, with 10 bases in the middle. CDR3 region: CASSLGQGSQPQHF. As DNA, the CDR3 is TGCGCCAGCAGCTTGGGCCAGGGCTCTCAGCCCCAGCATTTT. Complete variable domain (other parts from reference TRBV5-1 and TRBJ1-5): KAGVTQTPRYLIKTRGQQVTLSCSPISGHRSVSWYQQTPGQGLQFLFEYFSETQRNKGNFPGRFSGRQFSNSRSEMNVSTLELGDSALYLCASSLGQGSQPQHFGDGTRLSIL.

V is TRBV14 and J is TRBJ1-2; perhaps TRBD1 as D (6 bases). Trimming shortened V by 2 bases and J by 2 bases, and 12 bases separated the two germline ends. The CDR3 runs to 15 residues. Germline V gene lookup returns CDR1 SGHDN and CDR2 FVKESK. In DNA, the CDR3 is TGTGCCAGCAGCCAACGGGGGGGGCTGAACTATGGCTACACCTTC. Translated, it gives CASSQRGGLNYGYTF.

V is TRBV4-3 and J is TRBJ2-7; D not certain. The germline V and J ends were trimmed by 0 bases and 3 bases, with 15 bases remaining between them. The germline gives CDR1 LGHNA, CDR2 YSLEER. The CDR3 has 16 amino acids. The CDR3 coding sequence is TGCGCCAGCAGCCAAGATTTCCGGTCTATTGACTACGAGCAGTACTTC. Encoded protein: CASSQDFRSIDYEQYF.

This clone was seen a single time. The J gene is TRBJ1-3, the V gene TRBV7-8; no definite D call. This CDR3 is 14 amino acids long. CDR1 is SGHVS and CDR2 is FQNEAQ in the germline V gene. Trimming left V 4 bases short and J 1 base short, with 8 bases between. The CDR3 nucleotides read TGTGCCAGCAGCTATATGGATTCTGGAAACACCATATATTTT. Its protein product is CASSYMDSGNTIYF.

This rearrangement joins TRBV15 to TRBJ1-6; D perhaps matches TRBD1 (5 bases). V lost 1 base and J lost 9, with 16 bases in between. Germline V gives CDR1 LNHNV, CDR2 YYDKDF (reference sequence). The CDR3 sequence is 16 residues long. CDR3 residues: CATSRVGGSVISPLHF. In nucleotides, the CDR3 is TGTGCCACCAGCAGAGTGGGGGGGTCCGTCATTTCACCCCTCCACTTT.

The rearrangement links TRBV11-2 to TRBJ2-1; TRBD2 aligns across 13 bases. The V gene's germline CDR1 is SGHAT and CDR2 FQNNGV. The CDR3 runs 16 residues. With 4 bases clipped from V and 8 bases from J, the junction kept 8 bases outside the gene matches. The CDR3 is CASSSLTSGGAYEQFF. CDR3 coding DNA: TGTGCCAGCAGCTCCCTTACTAGCGGGGGGGCCTATGAGCAGTTCTTC.

About this clone itself: The junction differs from germline at one of its ends, possibly a read error. The gene calls are TRBV2 and TRBJ2-6; possible D gene TRBD1, 5 bases. The germline V gene has CDR1 SNHLY and CDR2 FYNNEI. There are 13 residues in the CDR3. The DNA for the CDR3 is TGTGCCGGCAGGGTCTCTGGGGCCAACGTCCTGACTTTC. Translation: CAGRVSGANVLTF.

The V and J genes are TRBV5-8 and TRBJ2-5; TRBD1 aligns across 11 bases. With 4 bases clipped from V and 3 bases from J, the junction kept 5 bases outside the gene matches. CDR1 is SGHTS, CDR2 YDEGEE, per germline. This CDR3 spans 15 amino acids. The CDR3 here is CASSPDRGPEETQYF. CDR3 nucleotides: TGTGCCAGCAGCCCGGACAGGGGGCCGGAAGAGACCCAGTACTTC.

Sample share makes this clone medium-sized. This chain uses TRBV5-4 with TRBJ2-2; TRBD1 might be the D (6 bases). In germline, CDR1 is SGHNT, CDR2 YYREEE (reference sequence). The V end lost 4 bases, the J end lost 0 bases, and 13 bases lay between the germline ends. The CDR3 totals 16 residues. This CDR3 reads CASSTGQSANTGELFF. The CDR3 DNA follows: TGTGCCAGCAGCACCGGACAGTCCGCGAACACCGGGGAGCTGTTTTTT. The entire variable domain, with the rest obtained from reference TRBV5-4 and TRBJ2-2, is as follows: ETGVTQSPTHLIKTRGQQVTLRCSSQSGHNTVSWYQQALGQGPQFIFQYYREEENGRGNFPPRFSGLQFPNYSSELNVNALELDDSALYLCASSTGQSANTGELFFGEGSRLTVL.

This clone has only a few counts. The V and J genes are TRBV6-1 and TRBJ1-1; 9 bases align to TRBD1. CDR3 size: 17 residues. V gave up 3 bases and J gave up 3 bases; unmatched junction bases: 11. Germline V CDR1 and CDR2: MNHNS, SASEGT. CDR3 DNA: TGTGCCAGCAGTGATACAGTGGGACAGGGATATTACACTGAAGCTTTCTTT. Its translation: CASSDTVGQGYYTEAFF.

This chain uses TRBV5-3 with TRBJ2-5, with D perhaps matching TRBD1 (5 bases). TRBV5-3 is recorded as an ORF, its role being uncertain. V was cut by 8 bases and J by 2 bases, with 16 bases left in between. The length of the CDR3 is 14 residues. The CDR3 sequence: CARDTSFPQETQYF. CDR3 DNA sequence: TGTGCCAGGGACACCTCATTTCCTCAAGAGACCCAGTACTTC.

The genes are TRBV7-2 and TRBJ1-5; D not resolved. The V gene's germline CDR1 is SGHTA and CDR2 FQGNSA. The length of the CDR3 is 14 residues. The V and J ends lost 2 bases and 3 bases respectively, with 8 bases between them. CDR3 protein: CASSLKQYNQPQHF. DNA of the CDR3: TGTGCCAGCAGCTTAAAACAGTACAATCAGCCCCAGCATTTT.

The rearrangement uses TRBV27 and TRBJ2-7; D ambiguous. The V and J ends lost 4 bases and 0 bases respectively, with 22 bases between them. CDR3 length: 18 amino acids. Per the germline V gene, CDR1 is MNHEY and CDR2 is SMNVEV (reference sequence). In DNA form, the CDR3 reads TGTGCCAGCAGTTCAACACCTTTGCGCTATCAAAGCTCCTACGAGCAGTACTTC. Protein sequence: CASSSTPLRYQSSYEQYF.

The chain combines TRBV27 with TRBJ1-1; 7 bases agree with TRBD1. The CDR3 totals 14 residues. J gave up 3 bases and V 7 bases, and 8 bases lay outside the gene matches. Germline-derived CDR1 and CDR2 are MNHEY and SMNVEV (reference sequence). This CDR3 reads CASKGQGGYTEAFF. For the CDR3, the DNA is TGTGCCAGCAAGGGCCAGGGGGGATACACTGAAGCTTTCTTT.

J is TRBJ2-3 and V is TRBV7-9, with a tentative D call TRBD2 (6 bases). V was cut by 5 bases and J by 0 bases, with 12 bases left in between. Germline V lookup: CDR1 SEHNR, CDR2 FQNEAQ (reference sequence). This CDR3 spans 15 amino acids. The CDR3 nucleotides read TGTGCCAGCAGCCCGAGGACTACTAGCACAGATACGCAGTATTTT. Its translation is CASSPRTTSTDTQYF.

DNA for the CDR3: TGTGCCATCAGTGAGGTAGGGGGTAGCTACAATGAGCAGTTCTTC. Amino acid sequence: CAISEVGGSYNEQFF. The chain uses TRBV10-3 and TRBJ2-1, with TRBD1 as a possible D gene (6 bases). This CDR3 is built from 15 residues. Between the trimmed V and J ends, which lost 2 bases and 3 bases, there was a span of 11 bases. Germline assignment: CDR1 ENHRY and CDR2 SYGVKD.

The chain carries TRBV18 and TRBJ2-7; D gene unclear. Trimming removed 6 bases at V and 3 bases at J, with 15 bases between. The germline V gene encodes CDR1 KGHSH and CDR2 LQKENI. The CDR3 is 14 amino acids. The CDR3 DNA sequence: TGTGCCAGCTCTCACACCTACAAGGACTACGAGCAGTACTTC. It specifies CASSHTYKDYEQYF.

The V call is TRBV4-2, the J call TRBJ1-6; weak D call: TRBD1 (5 bases). Germline lookup yields CDR1 LGHNA and CDR2 YNFKEQ. V lost 5 bases and J 9 bases, leaving 14 bases between the germline ends. The CDR3 runs 14 residues. In DNA form, the CDR3 reads TGTGCCAGCAGCACGGGGCCCGGGGGTTCACCCCTCCACTTT. It codes for CASSTGPGGSPLHF.

The chain has TRBV7-8 and TRBJ2-1; possibly TRBD2 for D (5 bases). The germline V and J ends were trimmed by 2 bases and 1 base, with 21 bases remaining between them. CDR3 length equals 19 residues. The V gene's germline CDR1 is SGHVS and CDR2 FQNEAQ. The CDR3 protein is CASSLKPASLAVSYNEQFF. For the CDR3, the DNA is TGTGCCAGCAGCTTAAAACCGGCGTCCCTAGCAGTTTCCTACAATGAGCAGTTCTTC.

This clone was observed a few times. The V gene is TRBV5-1, the J gene TRBJ1-1; D gene unclear. V lost 4 bases, J lost 7 bases, and 14 bases lay in between. The CDR3 covers 13 residues. Germline CDR1 is SGHRS and CDR2 is YFSETQ. CDR3 DNA sequence: TGCGCCAGCAGCCCCGCTGAAAGGATTGAAGCTTTCTTT. Protein product: CASSPAERIEAFF.

The V gene is TRBV20-1, the J gene TRBJ1-6; D not certain. CDR3 length: 11 amino acids. V lost 6 bases and J lost 10, with 10 bases in between. CDR1 and CDR2 (germline): DFQATT, SNEGSKA (reference sequence). The CDR3: CSASGGSPLHF. CDR3 sequence (DNA): TGCAGTGCCTCAGGTGGCTCACCCCTCCACTTT.

The genes are TRBV4-2 and TRBJ2-5; 8 nucleotides align to TRBD2. Trimming cost V 4 bases and J 5 bases; bases outside gene matches: 6. This CDR3 is 14 amino acids long. CDR1 is LGHNA and CDR2 is YNFKEQ in the germline V gene. In DNA, the CDR3 is TGTGCCAGCAGCCCCGGGGGGGAGAAGGAGACCCAGTACTTC. Its protein product is CASSPGGEKETQYF.

The chain links TRBV5-1 to TRBJ1-1; weak D call: TRBD1 (5 bases). V was pared by 5 bases and J by 7 bases, with 12 bases between. Per germline, CDR1 SGHRS and CDR2 YFSETQ. CDR3 length: 12 residues. The CDR3 spells CASSRDRVEAFF. As DNA, the CDR3 is TGCGCCAGCAGTCGTGACAGAGTTGAAGCTTTCTTT.

This clone was seen more than once but under ten times. This chain joins TRBV5-4 and TRBJ1-4, with D perhaps matching TRBD1 (6 bases). The CDR3 loop spans 16 amino acids. Per the germline V gene, CDR1 is SGHNT and CDR2 is YYREEE (reference sequence). V was clipped by 3 bases and J by 7 bases, with 19 bases between them. CDR3 sequence: CASSSITQGRGEKLFF. The CDR3 DNA reads TGTGCCAGCAGCTCAATAACACAGGGCCGGGGTGAAAAACTGTTTTTT.

This clone was counted only a few times. The chain combines TRBV6-6 with TRBJ1-3; no firm D call. This CDR3 is built from 12 residues. The V gene's germline CDR1 is MNHNY and CDR2 SVGAGI (reference sequence). CDR3 sequence (DNA): TGTGCAGCATCCATACCCGAGTCTCACATATATTTT. Residues: CAASIPESHIYF.

The rearrangement joins TRBV5-1 to TRBJ1-1; the D is unclear. Looked up from germline, CDR1 is SGHRS and CDR2 is YFSETQ. V lost 7 bases and J lost 1, with 14 bases in between. The CDR3 has 14 residues. The CDR3 DNA reads TGCGCCAGCCGTAGTGCTTCGGGGAACACTGAAGCTTTCTTT. This encodes CASRSASGNTEAFF.

This clone was found a few times. The chain carries TRBV6-4 and TRBJ2-2, with D unclear. Trimming removed 3 bases at V and 4 bases at J, with 6 bases between. This CDR3 contains 13 residues. Per the germline V gene, CDR1 is MRHNA and CDR2 is SNTAGT. In DNA, the CDR3 is TGTGCCAGCAGTGATAGGGCCACCGGGGAGCTGTTTTTT. Amino acids: CASSDRATGELFF.